This TCR beta chain was captured by sequencing in a study of cytomegalovirus exposure and HLA in healthy donors. Study-wide points: CMV serostatus was the sole immune exposure data available.

This clone was seen a few times. Antigen unknown. Researchers ran the PCR with 60 Vbeta and 13 Jbeta primers. Only in-frame clones appear in the TCRdb table, and some are missing; sequencing was by immunoSEQ multiplex PCR. Of 100,000 to 150,000 clones listed, approximately 78% are singletons. The CDR3 is 14 amino acids. V trimming: 3 bases; J trimming: 9 bases; junction bases outside the gene matches: 10. Germline CDR1 is SQVTM and CDR2 is ANQGSEA. Unrecorded immune exposures were likely, despite nominal health at sampling. The source of this sequence is a woman in her 40s in good health and CMV-seropositive. The sequencing input was PBMCs. This chain links TRBV29-1 with TRBJ2-1; 8 positions match TRBD1. The CDR3 coding sequence is TGCAGCGTTGATGGGACAGGTTTGTTCGGTGAGCAGTTCTTC. It codes for CSVDGTGLFGEQFF.